These 30 T cell receptor beta chains came from one sample sequenced in a study of blood T cell repertoires in COVID-19. TCRdb's table, derived via immunoSEQ multiplex PCR, lists solely in-frame clones and lacks some. The sample records 200,000 to 250,000 clones, approximately 85% being singletons. Sequenced material: peripheral blood. The source of these receptors is a man between 45 and 60 years old who had recovered from COVID-19.

This sequence joins TRBV29-1 and TRBJ1-1; 10 bases align to TRBD1. Germline V CDR1 and CDR2: SQVTM, ANQGSEA. The junction had 6 bases not matched to a gene; V was cut back by 5 bases and J by 0 bases. The CDR3 consists of 15 residues. Here the CDR3 reads CSVPGQGPMNTEAFF. For the CDR3, the DNA is TGCAGCGTTCCGGGACAGGGGCCCATGAACACTGAAGCTTTCTTT.

This chain links TRBV6-6 with TRBJ1-6, with D possibly matching TRBD1 (5 bases). V lost 1 base and J lost 4, with 11 bases in between. The CDR3 has 16 residues. The germline CDR1 and CDR2 sequences are MNHNY and SVGAGI (reference sequence). The CDR3 loop reads CASSYFGGGYNSPLHF. CDR3 DNA sequence: TGTGCCAGCAGTTACTTCGGGGGTGGATATAATTCACCCCTCCACTTT.

V is TRBV5-1 and J is TRBJ1-3; 7 nucleotides align to TRBD1. The J segment lost 2 bases and the V segment lost 5 bases, leaving 7 bases of the junction unmatched. This CDR3 contains 15 residues. Germline CDR1 reads SGHRS; CDR2 reads YFSETQ. The CDR3 sequence is CASSLTGVPGNTIYF. DNA for the CDR3: TGCGCCAGCAGTTTAACAGGGGTGCCTGGAAACACCATATATTTT. Looking up the rest from reference TRBV5-1 and TRBJ1-3 gives the full variable domain: KAGVTQTPRYLIKTRGQQVTLSCSPISGHRSVSWYQQTPGQGLQFLFEYFSETQRNKGNFPGRFSGRQFSNSRSEMNVSTLELGDSALYLCASSLTGVPGNTIYFGEGSWLTVV.

This sequence joins TRBV20-1 and TRBJ2-3; tentatively, D is TRBD2 (7 bases). Between the trimmed V and J ends, which lost 5 bases and 9 bases, there was a span of 12 bases. The CDR3 is 11 amino acids. The germline V gene has CDR1 DFQATT and CDR2 SNEGSKA (reference sequence). The CDR3, as DNA: TGCAGTGCTTCCCCGGGGGGCACGCAGTATTTT. Its translation is CSASPGGTQYF.

The chain has TRBV5-5 and TRBJ1-3; no firm D call. There are 12 residues in the CDR3. The V gene's germline CDR1 is SGHKS and CDR2 YYEKEE (reference sequence). Trimming pared 5 bases from V and 3 bases from J, leaving 6 bases between. The CDR3 nucleotides read TGTGCCAGCAGGGCCTTTGGAAACACCATATATTTT. This encodes CASRAFGNTIYF.

V usage is TRBV3-1 (or the pseudogene TRBV3-2) and J usage is TRBJ1-1, with D uncertain. Germline CDR1 LGHDT, CDR2 YNNKEL (reference sequence). The CDR3 consists of 12 residues. Trimming left V 5 bases short and J 3 bases short, with 7 bases between. CDR3 amino acids: CASSVVHTEAFF. The CDR3 nucleotides are TGTGCCAGCAGCGTCGTCCACACTGAAGCTTTCTTT.

The chain has TRBV6-1 and TRBJ1-1; D possibly corresponds to TRBD1 (6 bases). Deletions cut 2 bases from V and 6 bases from J, with 19 bases between. The CDR3 consists of 16 residues. Germline assignment: CDR1 MNHNS and CDR2 SASEGT. The CDR3 spells CASSERTGQGTSEAFF. The DNA for the CDR3 is TGTGCCAGCAGTGAAAGGACGGGTCAGGGGACGTCTGAAGCTTTCTTT.

The chain uses TRBV14 and TRBJ2-1; 15 nucleotides line up with TRBD2. Germline loops: CDR1 SGHDN, CDR2 FVKESK. The CDR3 contains 17 residues. Trimming took 4 bases from V and 5 from J; bases not matched to a gene: 6. The CDR3 is CASSPPGLAGGHNEQFF. The CDR3 DNA reads TGTGCCAGCAGCCCCCCGGGACTAGCGGGAGGCCACAATGAGCAGTTCTTC.

The chain joins TRBV28 to TRBJ2-7, with 9 bases matching TRBD1. The V and J ends lost 5 bases and 3 bases, in that order; junction bases with no gene match: 11. The CDR3 runs to 16 residues. Germline V CDR1 and CDR2: MDHEN, SYDVKM. CDR3 nucleotides: TGTGCCAGCAGTCCGACTCCGGGACAGGGATTCTACGAGCAGTACTTC. Protein sequence: CASSPTPGQGFYEQYF.

This clone was counted once. The CDR3 sequence: CASSERRTARAQNTEAFF. CDR3 in DNA: TGTGCCAGCAGTGAAAGGAGGACAGCCCGGGCTCAGAACACTGAAGCTTTCTTT. The V call is TRBV2, the J call TRBJ1-1; possible D gene TRBD1, 6 bases. The V end lost 2 bases, the J end lost 1 base, and 20 bases lay between the germline ends. The CDR3 runs to 18 residues. CDR1 and CDR2 (germline): SNHLY, FYNNEI.

The gene calls are TRBV6-2 or TRBV6-3 and TRBJ1-4; 7 nucleotides align to TRBD1. The CDR3 is made up of 15 amino acids. The V and J ends lost 5 bases and 8 bases, in that order; junction bases with no gene match: 11. The V gene's germline CDR1 is MNHEY and CDR2 SVGEGT. Here the CDR3 DNA reads TGTGCCAGCAGTCTCTTCGAGGGGGCGAGAGAAAAACTGTTTTTT. Its protein is CASSLFEGAREKLFF.

The chain couples TRBV14 to TRBJ1-1; 9 bases agree with TRBD1. The germline V gene has CDR1 SGHDN and CDR2 FVKESK. V lost 1 base to trimming and J lost 4 bases; unmatched junction nucleotides: 7. The CDR3 spans 16 residues. CDR3 in DNA: TGTGCCAGCAGCCAAGGGAACAGGGGGCGGGGCACTGAAGCTTTCTTT. This encodes CASSQGNRGRGTEAFF. The variable domain in full, with the rest retrieved from reference TRBV14 and TRBJ1-1, is EAGVTQFPSHSVIEKGQTVTLRCDPISGHDNLYWYRRVMGKEIKFLLHFVKESKQDESGMPNNRFLAERTGGTYSTLKVQPAELEDSGVYFCASSQGNRGRGTEAFFGQGTRLTVV.

The chain is built from TRBV6-2 or TRBV6-3 and TRBJ2-3, with 9 nucleotides matching TRBD2. In germline, CDR1 is MNHEY, CDR2 SVGEGT. This CDR3 is built from 16 residues. J lost 5 bases, V lost 2 bases, and 8 bases had no gene match. This chain's CDR3 is CASSYPREGPRDTQYF. The CDR3 DNA reads as TGTGCCAGCAGTTACCCGCGGGAGGGCCCGAGAGATACGCAGTATTTT.

V usage is TRBV27 and J usage is TRBJ1-1; TRBD1 aligns across 8 bases. Per the germline V gene, CDR1 is MNHEY and CDR2 is SMNVEV (reference sequence). This CDR3 is 14 amino acids long. V shed 8 bases, J shed 2 bases, and the junction held 7 bases outside the gene matches. CDR3 in amino acids: CASCRDRINTEAFF. The CDR3 DNA sequence: TGTGCCAGCTGCCGGGACAGGATAAACACTGAAGCTTTCTTT.

This clone was observed a handful of times. The rearrangement links TRBV7-9 to TRBJ1-1; D perhaps matches TRBD1 (6 bases). Trimming shortened V by 5 bases and J by 2 bases, and 9 bases separated the two germline ends. From germline, CDR1 is SEHNR and CDR2 FQNEAQ (reference sequence). The CDR3 has 13 amino acids. The CDR3, as DNA: TGTGCCAGCAGCACACAGGGCAACACTGAAGCTTTCTTT. Translated: CASSTQGNTEAFF.

V and J are TRBV30 and TRBJ2-5, with D perhaps matching TRBD1 (6 bases). Germline lookup yields CDR1 GTSNPN and CDR2 SVGIG (reference sequence). CDR3 length: 13 amino acids. Trimming took 3 bases from V and 2 from J, leaving 10 bases between them. The CDR3 protein is CAWSPGHQETQYF. CDR3 DNA: TGTGCCTGGAGCCCGGGACATCAAGAGACCCAGTACTTC.

The CDR3 DNA follows: TGTGCCAGCAGCCCGGGACAGGGGGCGCCTGGGGCCAACGTCCTGACTTTC. Translation gives CASSPGQGAPGANVLTF. The V call is TRBV11-2, the J call TRBJ2-6, with TRBD1 matching over 12 bases. The germline CDR1 and CDR2 sequences are SGHAT and FQNNGV. The CDR3 contains 17 residues. V was pared by 5 bases and J by 2 bases, with 4 bases of the junction left unmatched.

This chain uses TRBV30 with TRBJ2-3, with D tentatively TRBD2 (6 bases). Germline V gene data show CDR1 as GTSNPN and CDR2 as SVGIG (reference sequence). Trimming removed 1 base at V and 4 bases at J, with 12 bases between. The CDR3 extends over 14 amino acids. The CDR3 region is CAWSGVREADTQYF. In DNA form, the CDR3 reads TGTGCCTGGAGTGGTGTCAGGGAGGCAGATACGCAGTATTTT. The full variable domain, with the rest looked up from reference TRBV30 and TRBJ2-3, is SQTIHQWPATLVQPVGSPLSLECTVEGTSNPNLYWYRQAAGRGLQLLFYSVGIGQISSEVPQNLSASRPQDRQFILSSKKLLLSDSGFYLCAWSGVREADTQYFGPGTRLTVL.

The chain uses TRBV3-1 (or the pseudogene TRBV3-2) and TRBJ2-3, with TRBD2 identical over 7 bases. The CDR3 runs to 12 residues. V lost 3 bases and J lost 10; bases outside the gene matches: 4. CDR1 is LGHDT, CDR2 YNNKEL, per germline (reference sequence). The CDR3 DNA is TGTGCCAGCAGCCATACTAGCGAGCCGCAGTATTTT. Residues: CASSHTSEPQYF.

V gene TRBV28 combines with J gene TRBJ2-3; no clear D gene. From germline, CDR1 is MDHEN and CDR2 SYDVKM. The length of the CDR3 is 13 residues. Trimming stripped 7 bases from V and 6 bases from J, with 14 bases between. The CDR3 is CASTERLTDTQYF. In DNA, the CDR3 is TGTGCCAGCACCGAGCGCCTCACCGATACGCAGTATTTT.

Regarding this clone: At one end, the junction sequence differs from germline, possibly due to a read error. The chain has TRBV28 and TRBJ1-5; no definite D call. The germline CDR1 and CDR2 sequences are MDHEN and SYDVKM. The length of the CDR3 is 16 residues. The CDR3, as DNA: TGTGCCAACAGTCCCGACAATCTCAATAGCAATCAGCCCCAGCATTTT. Translating gives CANSPDNLNSNQPQHF.

This chain connects TRBV4-2 to TRBJ1-1; D is perhaps TRBD1 (5 bases). The CDR3 has 16 amino acids. In germline, CDR1 is LGHNA, CDR2 YNFKEQ. Trimming cost V 0 bases and J 4 bases, with 15 bases left between them. CDR3 nucleotides: TGTGCCAGCAGCCAAGATGGGGCGTCGTCGGGCACTGAAGCTTTCTTT. This codes for CASSQDGASSGTEAFF.

In DNA, the CDR3 is TGTGCCAGCAAGGATGGGACAGTCCACAATCAGCCCCAGCATTTT. Translated: CASKDGTVHNQPQHF. J is TRBJ1-5 and V is TRBV2; 7 bases agree with TRBD1. The length of the CDR3 is 15 residues. CDR1 and CDR2 from the germline V gene are SNHLY and FYNNEI. V trimming: 7 bases; J trimming: 3 bases; junction bases outside the gene matches: 9.

The rearrangement uses TRBV6-5 and TRBJ2-5; 8 bases map to TRBD1. The junction had 8 bases not matched to a gene; V was cut back by 8 bases and J by 9 bases. The CDR3 contains 12 residues. Germline V gene lookup returns CDR1 MNHEY and CDR2 SVGAGI. CDR3 sequence: CASGFRGQSQYF. The DNA for the CDR3 is TGTGCCAGCGGATTCAGGGGGCAGTCCCAGTACTTC.

The genes are TRBV9 and TRBJ2-2, with 11 bases matching TRBD2. In germline, CDR1 is SGDLS, CDR2 YYNGEE. V lost 6 bases, J lost 5 bases, and 6 bases stayed unmatched. The CDR3 is 15 amino acids. The CDR3 nucleotides read TGTGCCAGCACCCAGGGGACTAGCGGTACCGGGGAGCTGTTTTTT. This encodes CASTQGTSGTGELFF.

V is TRBV6-6 and J is TRBJ2-7; D not resolved. The germline V gene has CDR1 MNHNY and CDR2 SVGAGI (reference sequence). CDR3 length equals 14 residues. V was shortened by 1 base and J by 4 bases, with 11 bases between the two germline ends. The CDR3: CASSYLGTYYEQYF. DNA for the CDR3: TGTGCCAGCAGTTACTTGGGCACTTATTACGAGCAGTACTTC.

The CDR3: CASSVGAGEQYF. The DNA for the CDR3 is TGTGCCAGCAGCGTCGGCGCGGGTGAGCAGTACTTC. The chain uses TRBV14 and TRBJ2-7; possible D gene TRBD2, 5 bases. The CDR3 extends over 12 amino acids. V was pared by 5 bases and J by 7 bases, with 12 bases between. Per germline, CDR1 SGHDN and CDR2 FVKESK.

The chain links TRBV11-2 to TRBJ2-3; 7 bases are a match to TRBD2. V lost 5 bases, J lost 2 bases, and 7 bases stayed unmatched. Germline loops: CDR1 SGHAT, CDR2 FQNNGV. The CDR3 has 15 residues. The CDR3, as DNA: TGTGCCAGCAGCCTCGGCGGGGGAATCACAGATACGCAGTATTTT. Protein sequence: CASSLGGGITDTQYF.

This chain links TRBV2 with TRBJ2-1; TRBD2 matches 12 bases. Germline lookup yields CDR1 SNHLY and CDR2 FYNNEI. The CDR3 length is 17 residues. After removal of 6 bases from V and 3 bases from J, the junction contained 9 bases not matched to a gene. The DNA of the CDR3 is TGTGCCAGCAGAGAACTAGCGGGAGGCCCCCTCTACAATGAGCAGTTCTTC. Residues: CASRELAGGPLYNEQFF.

This chain uses TRBV10-1 with TRBJ2-1, with D maybe TRBD1 (6 bases). The CDR3 is made up of 15 amino acids. V lost 3 bases and J lost 1, with 10 bases in between. CDR1 is WNHNN and CDR2 is SYGVQD in the germline V gene (reference sequence). The CDR3 coding sequence is TGCGCCAGCAGTGAAGAGGGGACATCCTACAATGAGCAGTTCTTC. Translating it yields CASSEEGTSYNEQFF.